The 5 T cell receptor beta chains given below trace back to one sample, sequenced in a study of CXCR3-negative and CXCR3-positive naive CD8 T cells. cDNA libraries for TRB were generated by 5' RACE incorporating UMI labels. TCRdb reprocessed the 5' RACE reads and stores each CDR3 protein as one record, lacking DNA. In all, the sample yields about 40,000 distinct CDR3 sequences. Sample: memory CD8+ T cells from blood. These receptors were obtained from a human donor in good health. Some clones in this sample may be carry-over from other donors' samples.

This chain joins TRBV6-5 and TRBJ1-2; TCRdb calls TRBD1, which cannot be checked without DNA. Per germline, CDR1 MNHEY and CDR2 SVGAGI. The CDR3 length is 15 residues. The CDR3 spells CASSSGLDRIYGYTF.

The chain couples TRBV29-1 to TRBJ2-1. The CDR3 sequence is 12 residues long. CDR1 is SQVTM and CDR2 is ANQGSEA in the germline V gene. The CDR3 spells CGVEEILNEQFF.

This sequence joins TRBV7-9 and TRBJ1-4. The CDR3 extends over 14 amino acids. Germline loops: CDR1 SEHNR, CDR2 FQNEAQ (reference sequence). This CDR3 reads CASSFPTTNEKLFF.

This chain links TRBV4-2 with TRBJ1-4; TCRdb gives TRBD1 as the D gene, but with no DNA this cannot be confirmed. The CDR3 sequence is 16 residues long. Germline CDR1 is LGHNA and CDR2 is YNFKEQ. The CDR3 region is CASSQETGTGGEKLFF.

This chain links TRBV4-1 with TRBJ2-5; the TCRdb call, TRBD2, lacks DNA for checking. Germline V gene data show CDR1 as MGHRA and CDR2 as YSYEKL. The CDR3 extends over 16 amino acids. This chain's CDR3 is CASSLLLAGPQETQYF.